This T cell receptor beta chain is drawn from a study of blood T cell repertoires in COVID-19 (dated by TCRdb to the early 2020s). In the study overall: Samples from collaborators originated in the United States, Italy and Spain and spanned both the acute and convalescent phases of COVID-19. Nearly every sample came with metadata listing a de-identified subject ID, COVID-19 status, age in years and sex. Where available, HLA class I and class II types were taken from metadata supplied by the sample provider and were not determined by assay-based typing. The repertoires were released in a freely available public database meant as a resource for research on the immune response to SARS-CoV-2. The samples were drawn from two sources: the first 160 participants of the ongoing ImmuneRACE study, and 1,000 to 1,500 subjects contributed by 6 global collaborators. The dataset comprised deeply sampled blood TCRbeta repertoires from subjects exposed to, actively infected with, or recovered from COVID-19. The prospective study material was composed of cDNA or gDNA derived from T cells, B-cell-depleted T cells, or PBMCs.

Of note for this clone: Its specific antigen is unknown. Base quality data are lacking; no much larger clone is found one base away.

The immunoSEQ Assay, a bias-controlled multiplex PCR, was used to amplify TCRbeta CDR3 regions from genomic DNA. From the authors' description of their analysis: The number of nucleated cells in each sample was estimated from the amplification of reference gene primers within the assay. To quantify the absolute abundance of each unique TCRbeta CDR3 rearrangement, sequence reads were collapsed and filtered. For each sample, productive Simpson clonality was calculated as the square root of Simpson's diversity index across productive rearrangements. This is the immuneACCESS table as TCRdb keeps it, with only in-frame sequences that have V and J called. A part of the clones is gone; compared with another copy, unresolved V genes explain less than half, and the rest is unexplained. Clone size and V and J calls were adopted from that table, with D and trimming inferred from the DNA. For this sample the table gives about 210,000 clones, of which over 70% were detected only once. The ten most abundant clones make up approximately 7.4% of the sample.

Looking up the germline V gene (reference sequence) yields CDR1 LGHDT and CDR2 YNNKEL. Trimming takes 2 bases from V and 6 bases from J, and the germline ends sit 19 bases apart. From the cysteine up to the phenylalanine, the CDR3 has a length of 16 residues. The CDR3 DNA has 48 bases and is translated from base 1. The paper's findings and limits, for the study overall: Clinical and demographic metadata were provided uncurated, with the amount varying by source and participant.

Whole blood was collected in K2EDTA tubes by collaborating institutions according to the institutions' own protocols. For TCRbeta analysis, collaborator samples were shipped as frozen whole blood, as isolated PBMCs, or as DNA extracted from either sample type. Sequencing input: peripheral blood. This sequence was found in a woman in her forties or fifties with acute or convalescent COVID-19. This chain is built from TRBV3-1 (or the pseudogene TRBV3-2) and TRBJ1-2; 6 matching bases give a weak D call of TRBD1. The CDR3 reads as follows: CASSQIPVRWGHGYTF. The DNA sequence is TGTGCCAGCAGCCAAATTCCGGTTCGCTGGGGGCATGGCTACACCTTC.